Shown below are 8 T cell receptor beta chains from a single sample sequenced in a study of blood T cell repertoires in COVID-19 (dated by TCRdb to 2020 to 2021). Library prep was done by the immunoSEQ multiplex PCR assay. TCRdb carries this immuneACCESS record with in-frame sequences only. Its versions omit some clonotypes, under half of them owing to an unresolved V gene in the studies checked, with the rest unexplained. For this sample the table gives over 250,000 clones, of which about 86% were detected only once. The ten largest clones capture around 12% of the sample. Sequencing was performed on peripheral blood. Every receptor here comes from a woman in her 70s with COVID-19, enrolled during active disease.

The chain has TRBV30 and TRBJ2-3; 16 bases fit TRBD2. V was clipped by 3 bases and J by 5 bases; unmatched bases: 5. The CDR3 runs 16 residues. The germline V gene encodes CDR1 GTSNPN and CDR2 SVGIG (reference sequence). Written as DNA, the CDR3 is TGTGCCTGGAGCCGGGGACTAGCGGGGGGGAAAGATACGCAGTATTTT. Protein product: CAWSRGLAGGKDTQYF.

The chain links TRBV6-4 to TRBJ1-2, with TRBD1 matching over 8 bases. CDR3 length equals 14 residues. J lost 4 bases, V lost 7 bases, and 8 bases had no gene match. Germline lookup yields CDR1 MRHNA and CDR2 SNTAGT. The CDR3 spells CASNTETGVYGYTF. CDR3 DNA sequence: TGTGCCAGCAATACAGAGACAGGGGTCTATGGCTACACCTTC.

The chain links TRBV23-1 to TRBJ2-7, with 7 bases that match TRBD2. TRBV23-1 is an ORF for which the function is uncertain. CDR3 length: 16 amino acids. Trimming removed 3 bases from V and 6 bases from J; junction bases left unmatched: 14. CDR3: CASSHSGGGSLGEQYF. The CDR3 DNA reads TGCGCCAGCAGTCACTCGGGGGGTGGTTCCCTAGGCGAGCAGTACTTC.

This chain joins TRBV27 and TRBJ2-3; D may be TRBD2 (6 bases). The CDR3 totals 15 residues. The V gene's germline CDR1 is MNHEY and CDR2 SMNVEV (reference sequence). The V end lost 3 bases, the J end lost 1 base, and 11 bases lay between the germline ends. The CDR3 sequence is CASSFQGGGTDTQYF. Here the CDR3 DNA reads TGTGCCAGCAGTTTCCAGGGCGGGGGCACAGATACGCAGTATTTT.

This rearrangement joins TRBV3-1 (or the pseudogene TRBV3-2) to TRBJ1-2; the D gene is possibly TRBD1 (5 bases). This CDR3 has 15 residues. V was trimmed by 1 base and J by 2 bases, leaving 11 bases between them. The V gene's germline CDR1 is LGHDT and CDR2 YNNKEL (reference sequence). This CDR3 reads CASSQGGGGNYGYTF. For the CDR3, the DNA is TGTGCCAGCAGCCAAGGTGGCGGGGGGAACTATGGCTACACCTTC.

CDR3 sequence: CAWSRGTGGEKLFF. In DNA, the CDR3 is TGTGCCTGGAGTAGAGGGACAGGGGGTGAAAAACTGTTTTTT. The chain links TRBV30 to TRBJ1-4; 11 bases align to TRBD1. The length of the CDR3 is 14 residues. Germline CDR1 and CDR2: GTSNPN and SVGIG (reference sequence). The junction had 3 bases not matched to a gene; V was cut back by 2 bases and J by 7 bases. The full variable domain, in which reference TRBV30 and TRBJ1-4 provide the parts outside the CDR3, is SQTIHQWPATLVQPVGSPLSLECTVEGTSNPNLYWYRQAAGRGLQLLFYSVGIGQISSEVPQNLSASRPQDRQFILSSKKLLLSDSGFYLCAWSRGTGGEKLFFGSGTQLSVL.

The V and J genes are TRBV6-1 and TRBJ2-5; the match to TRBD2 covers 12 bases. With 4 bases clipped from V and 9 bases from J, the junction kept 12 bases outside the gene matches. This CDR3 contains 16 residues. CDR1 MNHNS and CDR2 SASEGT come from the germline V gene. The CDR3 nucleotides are TGTGCCAGCAGTGCCGTCCTAGCGGGGGGGCCGGGGTCCCAGTACTTC. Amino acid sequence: CASSAVLAGGPGSQYF.

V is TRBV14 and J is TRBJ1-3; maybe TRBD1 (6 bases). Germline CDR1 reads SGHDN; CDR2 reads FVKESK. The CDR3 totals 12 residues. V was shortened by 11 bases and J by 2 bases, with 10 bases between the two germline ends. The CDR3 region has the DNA TGTGCCGTCAGGGGCGCTGGAAACACCATATATTTT. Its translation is CAVRGAGNTIYF. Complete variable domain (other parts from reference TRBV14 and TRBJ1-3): EAGVTQFPSHSVIEKGQTVTLRCDPISGHDNLYWYRRVMGKEIKFLLHFVKESKQDESGMPNNRFLAERTGGTYSTLKVQPAELEDSGVYFCAVRGAGNTIYFGEGSWLTVV.